Following are 25 T cell receptor beta chains from one sample sequenced in a study of blood T cells in healthy people across ages. Then a second PCR, running roughly 7 to 11 cycles, was carried out with a sample-barcoded 5' primer and a J-beta primer mix. TCRdb passed the 5' RACE reads through MiXCR, listing each CDR3 protein once. This table has about 1 million distinct CDR3 sequences, approximately 26% appearing once. These data were likewise used in another study, on T cells of mothers and their children.

The specimen sequenced was blood. These TCRs come from a girl between 2 and 10 years old in good health.

The J gene is TRBJ1-1, the V gene TRBV7-3; maybe TRBD1 (6 bases). The germline V gene has CDR1 SGHTA and CDR2 FQGTGA. V lost 5 bases and J lost 11, with 18 bases in between. The CDR3 is 13 residues long. CDR3 nucleotides: TGTGCCAGCAGCCCCGGCGGGGGCTCGGTCGCTTTCTTT. Translating gives CASSPGGGSVAFF. The full variable domain, its missing parts supplied by reference TRBV7-3 and TRBJ1-1, is GAGVSQTPSNKVTEKGKYVELRCDPISGHTALYWYRQSLGQGPEFLIYFQGTGAADDSGLPNDRFFAVRPEGSVSTLKIQRTERGDSAVYLCASSPGGGSVAFFGQGTRLTVV.

J is TRBJ2-5 and V is TRBV7-2, with 11 bases fitting TRBD1. The germline V gene has CDR1 SGHTA and CDR2 FQGNSA. The CDR3 loop spans 16 amino acids. V was pared by 5 bases and J by 5 bases, with 10 bases of the junction left unmatched. CDR3 in DNA: TGTGCCAGCAGCCCCCGGACAGGGGGCGGAGGGGAGACCCAGTACTTC. It codes for CASSPRTGGGGETQYF.

The sample holds a few counts of this clonotype. The CDR3 is CASSWRQGQNTEAFF. The CDR3 DNA is TGTGCCAGCAGCTGGAGACAGGGCCAGAACACTGAAGCTTTCTTT. The V call is TRBV7-2, the J call TRBJ1-1; 7 positions match TRBD1. This CDR3 comprises 15 residues. Germline CDR1 is SGHTA and CDR2 is FQGNSA. V was clipped by 4 bases and J by 1 base; unmatched bases: 6.

CDR3 amino acids: CASSADVWDRWETQYF. The CDR3 bases are TGTGCCAGCAGTGCCGACGTCTGGGACAGATGGGAGACCCAGTACTTC. J is TRBJ2-5 and V is TRBV6-1; 7 bases line up with TRBD1. This CDR3 is built from 16 residues. V lost 4 bases to trimming and J lost 5 bases; unmatched junction nucleotides: 13. In germline, CDR1 is MNHNS, CDR2 SASEGT.

Concerning this clonotype itself: A junction boundary mismatches the germline segment, possibly from a read error. The J gene is TRBJ2-3, the V gene TRBV29-1, with D possibly called TRBD1 or TRBD2 (6 bases each). Germline V lookup: CDR1 SQVTM, CDR2 ANQGSEA. CDR3 length: 13 residues. CDR3 protein: CSVVWGDTDAQYF. CDR3 nucleotides: TGCAGCGTCGTTTGGGGGGACACAGATGCGCAGTATTTT.

The sample holds many counts of this clonotype. CDR3 amino acids: CASSLLGQGSDTQYF. The CDR3, as DNA: TGTGCCAGCAGCTTACTGGGACAGGGGTCAGATACGCAGTATTTT. The rearrangement joins TRBV7-2 to TRBJ2-3; 10 nucleotides line up with TRBD1. Trimming removed 2 bases from V and 4 bases from J; junction bases left unmatched: 3. From germline, CDR1 is SGHTA and CDR2 FQGNSA. The CDR3 is 15 amino acids.

In its sample, this clonotype was seen a few times. V is TRBV7-9 and J is TRBJ2-1, with 7 bases fitting TRBD2. With 4 bases clipped from V and 4 bases from J, the junction kept 10 bases outside the gene matches. Germline V gene lookup returns CDR1 SEHNR and CDR2 FQNEAQ (reference sequence). The CDR3 spans 16 residues. In nucleotides, the CDR3 is TGTGCCAGCAGCTCCCCTGCGGGGGAGCCATACAATGAGCAGTTCTTC. It yields the protein CASSSPAGEPYNEQFF.

This clonotype appeared a few times. This chain connects TRBV27 to TRBJ2-7; 8 bases are a match to TRBD2. After removal of 4 bases from V and 4 bases from J, the junction contained 6 bases not matched to a gene. This CDR3 comprises 14 residues. Germline values: CDR1 MNHEY, CDR2 SMNVEV (reference sequence). The CDR3 bases are TGTGCCAGCAGTTCGGGTAGCGGGATGTACGAGCAGTACTTC. Encoded protein: CASSSGSGMYEQYF.

The table lists this clonotype with a few counts. The chain joins TRBV29-1 to TRBJ2-1; 9 bases are shared with TRBD2. CDR1 is SQVTM, CDR2 ANQGSEA, per germline. The junction had 7 bases not matched to a gene; V was cut back by 5 bases and J by 8 bases. The CDR3 contains 13 residues. For the CDR3, the DNA is TGCAGCGTTCAGGGCGGGAGGGACGATGAGCAGTTCTTC. Amino acids: CSVQGGRDDEQFF.

This clonotype showed up just a few times. The V and J genes are TRBV7-2 and TRBJ2-7, with a tentative D call TRBD1 (6 bases). This CDR3 is 15 amino acids long. Trimming removed 5 bases at V and 1 base at J, with 15 bases between. Per germline, CDR1 SGHTA and CDR2 FQGNSA. CDR3 residues: CASSSRQALSYEQYF. In nucleotides, the CDR3 is TGTGCCAGCAGCAGCAGACAGGCCCTTTCCTACGAGCAGTACTTC. Full variable domain (outside the CDR3, taken from reference TRBV7-2 and TRBJ2-7): GAGVSQSPSNKVTEKGKDVELRCDPISGHTALYWYRQSLGQGLEFLIYFQGNSAPDKSGLPSDRFSAERTGGSVSTLTIQRTQQEDSAVYLCASSSRQALSYEQYFGPGTRLTVT.

The chain uses TRBV27 and TRBJ2-5; D not certain. Matching the DNA end better, TRBJ2-7 makes the J call doubtful. This CDR3 comprises 13 residues. From germline, CDR1 is MNHEY and CDR2 SMNVEV (reference sequence). The DNA for the CDR3 is TGTGCCAGCAGTTTATCTTCCCGCTACGAGCAGTACTTC. This translates into CASSLSSRYEQYF.

The chain uses TRBV6-2 or TRBV6-3 and TRBJ2-5, with D unresolved. CDR3 length: 15 amino acids. V was trimmed by 1 base and J by 5 bases, leaving 14 bases between them. CDR1 is MNHEY, CDR2 SVGEGT, per germline. CDR3 loop: CASSYFYSMSETQYF. CDR3 nucleotides: TGTGCCAGCAGTTACTTTTATTCGATGTCGGAGACCCAGTACTTC.

This clonotype was counted only a few times. The J gene is TRBJ2-2, the V gene TRBV29-1; D is unresolved. Germline V gene data show CDR1 as SQVTM and CDR2 as ANQGSEA. V was shortened by 3 bases and J by 3 bases, with 11 bases between the two germline ends. The CDR3 is 14 residues long. The CDR3 DNA follows: TGCAGCGTTGAGAGTGGGGTCCACACCGGGGAGCTGTTTTTT. The encoded protein is CSVESGVHTGELFF.

This clonotype was seen only a few times. The chain has TRBV27 and TRBJ1-5; no clear D gene. The CDR3 consists of 14 residues. Per the germline V gene, CDR1 is MNHEY and CDR2 is SMNVEV (reference sequence). V lost 2 bases to trimming and J lost 8 bases, with 13 bases between them. CDR3 region: CASSLSGLLKPQHF. In DNA, the CDR3 is TGTGCCAGCAGTTTAAGCGGGTTACTTAAGCCCCAGCATTTT.

This clonotype came up a few times. This chain uses TRBV12-3 or TRBV12-4 with TRBJ2-5, with a possible D match to TRBD2 (5 bases). This CDR3 spans 13 amino acids. The germline V and J ends were trimmed by 5 bases and 3 bases, with 10 bases remaining between them. CDR3 residues: CASSMTKKETQYF. The CDR3 DNA sequence: TGTGCCAGCAGTATGACTAAGAAAGAGACCCAGTACTTC.

The rearrangement joins TRBV5-1 to TRBJ2-7; D might be TRBD2 (7 bases). Germline CDR1 is SGHRS and CDR2 is YFSETQ. The length of the CDR3 is 14 residues. V was trimmed by 0 bases and J by 5 bases, leaving 12 bases between them. CDR3 DNA sequence: TGCGCCAGCAGCTTGGAATGGGGGGGCGACGAGCAGTACTTC. This sequence encodes CASSLEWGGDEQYF.

This sequence joins TRBV20-1 and TRBJ2-5, with D possibly being TRBD1 or TRBD2 (5 bases each). In germline, CDR1 is DFQATT, CDR2 SNEGSKA (reference sequence). The CDR3 spans 15 residues. V lost 6 bases, J lost 2 bases, and 19 bases lay in between. The CDR3 region is CSAHSGFEGQETQYF. The DNA of the CDR3 is TGCAGTGCACATTCAGGGTTCGAGGGGCAAGAGACCCAGTACTTC.

CDR3: CASSQFPHEQYF. For the CDR3, the DNA is TGCGCCAGCAGCCAATTCCCGCACGAGCAGTACTTC. The rearrangement joins TRBV4-1 to TRBJ2-7; D is ambiguous. CDR3 length equals 12 residues. Trimming removed 2 bases at V and 5 bases at J, with 7 bases between. CDR1 and CDR2 (germline): MGHRA, YSYEKL.

The V call is TRBV7-2, the J call TRBJ2-5; 9 positions match TRBD2. J gave up 1 base and V 10 bases, and 7 bases lay outside the gene matches. From germline, CDR1 is SGHTA and CDR2 FQGNSA. This CDR3 is 14 amino acids long. The CDR3 region is CATTIAGVQETQYF. The DNA of the CDR3 is TGTGCCACCACCATAGCGGGGGTCCAAGAGACCCAGTACTTC.

The chain couples TRBV7-2 to TRBJ2-7; 10 bases line up with TRBD2. The CDR3 length is 15 residues. The germline V gene has CDR1 SGHTA and CDR2 FQGNSA. The junction had 6 bases not matched to a gene; V was cut back by 3 bases and J by 4 bases. The CDR3 DNA follows: TGTGCCAGCAGCTTTCTAGCGGGAGACGTGTACGAGCAGTACTTC. As protein: CASSFLAGDVYEQYF.

This rearrangement joins TRBV4-1 to TRBJ2-7; TRBD1 matches 10 bases. CDR1 is MGHRA and CDR2 is YSYEKL in the germline V gene. V shed 4 bases, J shed 2 bases, and the junction held 5 bases outside the gene matches. This CDR3 has 15 amino acids. CDR3 protein: CASSPTGTGAYEQYF. DNA of the CDR3: TGCGCCAGCAGCCCCACGGGGACAGGGGCCTACGAGCAGTACTTC.

The gene calls are TRBV27 and TRBJ2-7, with TRBD1 identical over 9 bases. There are 14 residues in the CDR3. Germline V lookup: CDR1 MNHEY, CDR2 SMNVEV (reference sequence). Trimming removed 6 bases from V and 1 base from J; junction bases left unmatched: 4. This CDR3 is CASRTGGASYEQYF. The CDR3, as DNA: TGTGCCAGCAGAACAGGGGGCGCATCCTACGAGCAGTACTTC.

This chain joins TRBV7-2 and TRBJ1-4; D remains unclear. In germline, CDR1 is SGHTA, CDR2 FQGNSA. The V and J ends lost 3 bases and 8 bases respectively, with 10 bases between them. The CDR3 totals 13 residues. This CDR3 is CASSFEPDEKLFF. CDR3 DNA: TGTGCCAGCAGCTTCGAACCCGACGAAAAACTGTTTTTT.

Many counts were recorded for this clonotype. V and J are TRBV28 and TRBJ1-4; TRBD1 agrees at 8 bases. Germline V gene lookup returns CDR1 MDHEN and CDR2 SYDVKM. CDR3 length equals 15 residues. V trimming: 7 bases; J trimming: 8 bases; junction bases outside the gene matches: 12. CDR3 in DNA: TGTGCCAGCACTCCGCACAGGGGGTTCCGGGAAAAACTGTTTTTT. Its translation is CASTPHRGFREKLFF.

The chain uses TRBV7-9 and TRBJ2-7; possibly TRBD1 for D (6 bases). The CDR3 has 15 amino acids. Germline CDR1 and CDR2: SEHNR and FQNEAQ (reference sequence). V was shortened by 2 bases and J by 0 bases, with 11 bases between the two germline ends. CDR3 nucleotides: TGTGCCAGCAGCTTACCAGGGGCCGGCTCCTACGAGCAGTACTTC. It translates to CASSLPGAGSYEQYF.